Following are 29 T cell receptor beta chains from one sample sequenced in a study of regulatory T cells in long-lasting Graves disease. Construction of TCR beta libraries relied on iRepertoire HTBI primers and on Arm-PCR targeting CDR3 regions. TCRdb reprocessed the multiplex PCR reads via MiXCR and lists one record per CDR3 protein. The repertoire holds a few hundred thousand distinct CDR3 sequences, with roughly 24% as singletons. Time point in this sample: persistent/refractory GD, antithyroid drugs over 5 years with positive TRAb. After RNA was extracted from PBMCs, the TCR library was made from it. The source was peripheral blood mononuclear cells (PBMCs), collected when the disease was refractory, from a patient treated with antithyroid drugs. Source of these receptors: a woman aged 40 to 55 with Graves disease.

This clonotype was seen many times. The chain recombines TRBV28 with TRBJ2-7; 7 bases line up with TRBD2. The CDR3 sequence is 15 residues long. Germline values: CDR1 MDHEN, CDR2 SYDVKM. Trimming took 8 bases from V and 0 from J; bases not matched to a gene: 10. CDR3 amino acids: CASASSGSSSYEQYF. The CDR3 region has the DNA TGTGCCAGCGCGAGTAGCGGGTCCAGCTCCTACGAGCAGTACTTC.

This clonotype was detected a few times. This sequence joins TRBV7-9 and TRBJ2-2; either TRBD1 or TRBD2 may fit D (5 bases each). This CDR3 has 14 residues. Looked up from germline, CDR1 is SEHNR and CDR2 is FQNEAQ (reference sequence). The germline V and J ends were trimmed by 5 bases and 11 bases, with 18 bases remaining between them. CDR3 in amino acids: CASSPLSDRDELFF. The DNA for the CDR3 is TGTGCCAGCAGCCCACTCTCAGACCGGGACGAGCTGTTTTTT.

The chain recombines TRBV2 with TRBJ1-5; D unresolved. Germline assignment: CDR1 SNHLY and CDR2 FYNNEI. CDR3 size: 13 residues. Between the trimmed V and J ends, which lost 6 bases and 7 bases, there was a span of 13 bases. The CDR3 region is CASSFHFSQPQHF. CDR3 in DNA: TGTGCCAGCAGCTTCCATTTTTCCCAGCCCCAGCATTTT.

In nucleotides, the CDR3 is TGCAGTGCTAGGAACAGTGGGGGCGATGAAAAACTGTTTTTT. Amino acid sequence: CSARNSGGDEKLFF. The rearrangement joins TRBV20-1 to TRBJ1-4; TRBD1 is a possible D gene (6 bases). V gave up 3 bases and J gave up 6 bases, with 14 bases separating them. Germline V gives CDR1 DFQATT, CDR2 SNEGSKA (reference sequence). The CDR3 contains 14 residues.

This chain joins TRBV30 and TRBJ1-3; weak D call: TRBD1 (6 bases). CDR3 size: 14 residues. The germline V gene has CDR1 GTSNPN and CDR2 SVGIG (reference sequence). V shed 8 bases and J shed 0 bases, with 14 bases lying between them. The DNA for the CDR3 is TGTGCCGGCCGTCAGGGGAGCTCTGGAAACACCATATATTTT. Its protein is CAGRQGSSGNTIYF.

This clonotype was seen a handful of times. This rearrangement joins TRBV6-2 or TRBV6-3 to TRBJ1-1, with D unclear. With 5 bases removed from V and 1 base from J, the gap between germline ends came to 20 bases. CDR1 MNHEY and CDR2 SVGEGT come from the germline V gene. CDR3 length: 17 amino acids. The CDR3 spells CASSNLPQNPANTEAFF. Here the CDR3 DNA reads TGTGCCAGCAGTAATCTCCCCCAGAACCCTGCGAACACTGAAGCTTTCTTT.

This clonotype was recorded many times. This chain connects TRBV5-1 to TRBJ2-2; D may be TRBD2 (6 bases). Germline V gene sequence: CDR1 SGHRS, CDR2 YFSETQ. The CDR3 loop spans 14 amino acids. Trimming removed 2 bases at V and 5 bases at J, with 10 bases between. CDR3 loop: CASSFKAGTGELFF. CDR3 nucleotide sequence: TGCGCCAGCAGCTTTAAGGCGGGGACCGGGGAGCTGTTTTTT.

This clonotype appeared once. This chain joins TRBV6-2 or TRBV6-3 and TRBJ1-5; TRBD1 might be the D (5 bases). V was trimmed by 11 bases and J by 1 base, leaving 15 bases between them. The CDR3 runs 14 residues. Germline CDR1 reads MNHEY; CDR2 reads SVGEGT. CDR3 sequence (DNA): TGTGCCGACAGAGCACAGATAAGCAATCAGCCCCAGCATTTT. Translating gives CADRAQISNQPQHF.

This chain joins TRBV6-1 and TRBJ2-6; D remains unclear. The CDR3 length is 14 residues. V was pared by 1 base and J by 16 bases, with 17 bases between. The germline V gene encodes CDR1 MNHNS and CDR2 SASEGT. The CDR3 loop reads CASSEVREHETLTF. Written as DNA, the CDR3 is TGTGCCAGCAGTGAAGTTCGTGAACACGAGACGCTGACTTTC.

This clonotype showed up just a few times. The rearrangement links TRBV12-3 or TRBV12-4 to TRBJ2-7; 9 bases map to TRBD2. The CDR3 contains 16 residues. V was pared by 6 bases and J by 4 bases, with 13 bases of the junction left unmatched. CDR3 protein: CASSLPRGGREYEQYF. The CDR3 DNA sequence: TGTGCCAGCAGCCTACCCCGGGGCGGGAGGGAGTACGAGCAGTACTTC.

The chain employs TRBV7-2 and TRBJ2-7; 9 nucleotides align to TRBD1. The trim removed 8 bases at V and 3 bases at J, leaving 8 bases unmatched. This CDR3 has 14 residues. Germline V gives CDR1 SGHTA, CDR2 FQGNSA. CDR3 residues: CASGPGDRVYEQYF. The CDR3 coding sequence is TGTGCCAGCGGTCCGGGGGACAGGGTCTACGAGCAGTACTTC.

This clonotype was seen many times. CDR3 residues: CASSGLGIGYGYTF. The DNA of the CDR3 is TGTGCCAGCAGTGGGCTGGGGATCGGCTATGGCTACACCTTC. The rearrangement joins TRBV12-3 or TRBV12-4 to TRBJ1-2, with D unclear. This CDR3 region has 14 residues. V lost 5 bases to trimming and J lost 4 bases, with 14 bases between them.

Ten or more counts support this clonotype. The chain joins TRBV15 to TRBJ2-7; D is unclear. The CDR3 has 14 residues. CDR1 and CDR2 (germline): LNHNV, YYDKDF (reference sequence). Trimming took 4 bases from V and 0 from J, leaving 10 bases between them. The CDR3 bases are TGTGCCACCAGCACTTTGCGGTTCTCCTACGAGCAGTACTTC. This encodes CATSTLRFSYEQYF.

The CDR3 is CASSLWPEATNEKLFF. CDR3 coding DNA: TGCGCCAGCAGCTTGTGGCCAGAAGCAACTAATGAAAAACTGTTTTTT. The rearrangement uses TRBV5-1 and TRBJ1-4; D gene unclear. V was pared by 1 base and J by 0 bases, with 10 bases between. Germline V gene lookup returns CDR1 SGHRS and CDR2 YFSETQ. The CDR3 covers 16 residues.

This sequence joins TRBV11-2 and TRBJ1-2; a weak D match, TRBD1 (6 bases). CDR1 SGHAT and CDR2 FQNNGV come from the germline V gene. The CDR3 is 14 amino acids. V shed 2 bases and J shed 2 bases, with 9 bases lying between them. The CDR3 sequence is CASSLWGANYGYTF. CDR3 sequence (DNA): TGTGCCAGCAGCTTATGGGGGGCAAACTATGGCTACACCTTC.

This clonotype was counted ten times or more. The chain links TRBV28 to TRBJ1-1; a weak D match, TRBD1 (5 bases). In germline, CDR1 is MDHEN, CDR2 SYDVKM. The CDR3 loop spans 16 amino acids. Trimming took off 0 bases at V and 0 bases at J, with 11 bases between the two ends. The CDR3 bases are TGTGCCAGCAGTTTATGGACCACAGGATTGAACACTGAAGCTTTCTTT. Its translation is CASSLWTTGLNTEAFF.

This clonotype was observed at least ten times. The chain joins TRBV12-3 or TRBV12-4 to TRBJ1-4, with a possible D match to TRBD1 (5 bases). This CDR3 contains 15 residues. Trimming took off 6 bases at V and 5 bases at J, with 16 bases between the two ends. CDR3 DNA: TGTGCCAGCAGAGCTCAGACAGAGGGAAATGAAAAACTGTTTTTT. Translating it yields CASRAQTEGNEKLFF.

The chain joins TRBV24-1 to TRBJ1-1; 7 nucleotides match TRBD1. Trimming at V came to 6 bases and at J to 0 bases, leaving 6 bases not matched to a gene. Per the germline V gene, CDR1 is KGHDR and CDR2 is SFDVKD. The CDR3 contains 15 residues. CDR3 nucleotides: TGTGCCACCAGTCGAGGAGGGGGCGTGAACACTGAAGCTTTCTTT. Protein sequence: CATSRGGGVNTEAFF.

The chain employs TRBV12-3 or TRBV12-4 and TRBJ2-7; 10 nucleotides line up with TRBD2. The CDR3 is made up of 16 amino acids. The V gene end was trimmed by 2 bases and the J gene end by 5 bases; junction bases not matched to a gene: 9. The CDR3 protein is CASSLSLAGATDEQYF. CDR3 in DNA: TGTGCCAGCAGTTTATCTCTAGCGGGAGCAACCGACGAGCAGTACTTC.

The chain employs TRBV6-1 and TRBJ1-1, with D uncertain. Germline CDR1 MNHNS, CDR2 SASEGT. V was cut by 7 bases and J by 7 bases, with 16 bases left in between. The CDR3 spans 13 residues. CDR3 sequence: CASILHTGREAFF. CDR3 DNA sequence: TGTGCCAGCATACTTCACACGGGCCGTGAAGCTTTCTTT.

This clonotype came up a few times. V is TRBV27 and J is TRBJ2-2, with 13 bases that match TRBD2. V lost 10 bases to trimming and J lost 8 bases; unmatched junction nucleotides: 10. CDR1 and CDR2 (germline): MNHEY, SMNVEV (reference sequence). The CDR3 loop spans 15 amino acids. The CDR3 loop is CATSPGLAGTGELFF. DNA of the CDR3: TGTGCCACCTCACCGGGACTAGCGGGAACTGGGGAGCTGTTTTTT.

The rearrangement joins TRBV11-2 to TRBJ2-7; 14 nucleotides match TRBD2. J lost 5 bases, V lost 5 bases, and 5 bases had no gene match. The CDR3 is 15 residues long. CDR1 and CDR2 from the germline V gene are SGHAT and FQNNGV. CDR3 loop: CASSGRLAGGNEQYF. The CDR3, as DNA: TGTGCCAGCAGCGGCCGACTAGCGGGAGGGAACGAGCAGTACTTC.

At least ten counts were recorded for this clonotype. The chain employs TRBV6-1 and TRBJ1-2; D remains ambiguous. V was pared by 8 bases and J by 0 bases, with 13 bases between. Per the germline V gene, CDR1 is MNHNS and CDR2 is SASEGT. The CDR3 runs 14 residues. The CDR3 loop is CASAPGRSNYGYTF. As DNA, the CDR3 is TGTGCCAGCGCCCCTGGCAGATCTAACTATGGCTACACCTTC.

The sample holds many counts of this clonotype. This chain links TRBV29-1 with TRBJ2-7, with TRBD1 matching over 8 bases. V lost 6 bases to trimming and J lost 5 bases; unmatched junction nucleotides: 9. The CDR3 is made up of 13 amino acids. From germline, CDR1 is SQVTM and CDR2 ANQGSEA. CDR3 region: CSVWTGQEDEQYF. CDR3 DNA sequence: TGCAGCGTCTGGACAGGGCAGGAGGACGAGCAGTACTTC.

The chain employs TRBV2 and TRBJ2-1, with 8 bases lining up with TRBD2. The CDR3 is 12 residues long. The germline V gene encodes CDR1 SNHLY and CDR2 FYNNEI. After removal of 7 bases from V and 6 bases from J, the junction contained 2 bases not matched to a gene. The DNA of the CDR3 is TGTGCCAGCACCGGACTAGCCAATGAGCAGTTCTTC. Protein sequence: CASTGLANEQFF.

Ten or more counts support this clonotype. This chain links TRBV6-5 with TRBJ1-1, with no clear D. From germline, CDR1 is MNHEY and CDR2 SVGAGI. CDR3 length: 14 residues. V dropped 4 bases and J dropped 6 bases, with 15 bases sitting between them. In nucleotides, the CDR3 is TGTGCCAGCAGTTTTCGAGGACCTGTGGCTGAAGCTTTCTTT. Its protein product is CASSFRGPVAEAFF.

Comment on this clonotype: This may come from a read error, since a much larger clone is one base off. The J gene is TRBJ1-5, the V gene TRBV10-3, with D possibly TRBD1 on 5 matching bases. V was trimmed by 2 bases and J by 3 bases, leaving 26 bases between them. Per the germline V gene, CDR1 is ENHRY and CDR2 is SYGVKD. CDR3 length equals 20 residues. CDR3 nucleotides: TGTGCCATCAGTGAGCTTTCGATAGTAGTAAAAGGGACGGACAATCAGCCCCAGCATTTT. Its protein product is CAISELSIVVKGTDNQPQHF.

In its sample, this clonotype was seen many times. The chain recombines TRBV12-3 or TRBV12-4 with TRBJ2-7; the D gene is possibly TRBD1 (6 bases). V was pared by 0 bases and J by 6 bases, with 15 bases between. The length of the CDR3 is 15 residues. The CDR3 region has the DNA TGTGCCAGCAGTTTAGCCGGGACATCGGGCCCCGAGCAGTACTTC. Its translation is CASSLAGTSGPEQYF.

This clonotype appeared a few times. The J gene is TRBJ1-1, the V gene TRBV10-3; D gene ambiguous. This CDR3 has 12 amino acids. Trimming left V 1 base short and J 4 bases short, with 4 bases between. Germline assignment: CDR1 ENHRY and CDR2 SYGVKD. The CDR3 sequence: CAISELGTEAFF. The CDR3 DNA follows: TGTGCCATCAGTGAGTTGGGCACTGAAGCTTTCTTT.